This record concerns one TCR beta chain sequence. This CDR3 has 15 amino acids. V was clipped by 2 bases and J by 5 bases, with 16 bases between them. TCRdb used MiXCR to reprocess the 5' RACE reads, holding one entry per CDR3 protein. Among more than 75,000 distinct CDR3 sequences listed, roughly 21% were seen once. This record comes from a study of spatial heterogeneity in lung cancer. Whole-study context: Donation came from about 72 patients with untreated early-stage non-small cell lung cancer. Each time, sequencing found more beta-chain sequences than alpha-chain sequences. Each unique TCR and UMI combination was seen more than ten times on average in raw reads.

Time point noted: blood at routine non-recurrence follow-up after resection. Researchers sequenced whole RNA taken from tumor, nontumor lung or frozen PBMC without sorting. Material: PBMCs, obtained at follow-up. The clonotype originates from a male donor with early-stage non-small cell lung cancer. The chain carries TRBV12-3 or TRBV12-4 and TRBJ2-7, with D possibly matching TRBD2 (5 bases). The CDR3 bases are TGTGCCAGCAGTTTAAAGGGAGCGCCCTGGGACGAGCAGTACTTC. It translates to CASSLKGAPWDEQYF.